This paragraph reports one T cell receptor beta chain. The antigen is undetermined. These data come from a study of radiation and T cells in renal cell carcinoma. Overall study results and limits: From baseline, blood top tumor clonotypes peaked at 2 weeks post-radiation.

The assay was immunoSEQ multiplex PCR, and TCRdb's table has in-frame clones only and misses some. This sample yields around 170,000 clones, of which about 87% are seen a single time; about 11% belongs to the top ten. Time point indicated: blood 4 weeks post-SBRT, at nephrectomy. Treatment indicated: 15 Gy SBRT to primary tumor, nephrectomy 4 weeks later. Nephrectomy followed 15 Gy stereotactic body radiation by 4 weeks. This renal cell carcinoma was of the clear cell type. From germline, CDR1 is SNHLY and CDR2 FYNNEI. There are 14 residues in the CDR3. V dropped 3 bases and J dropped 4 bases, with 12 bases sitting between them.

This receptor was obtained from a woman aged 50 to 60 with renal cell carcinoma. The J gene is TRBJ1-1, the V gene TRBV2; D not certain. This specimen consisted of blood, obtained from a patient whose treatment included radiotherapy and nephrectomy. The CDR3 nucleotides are TGTGCCAGCAGTGAGGGCTATCGGGGCACTGAAGCTTTCTTT. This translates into CASSEGYRGTEAFF.